Listed below are T cell receptor beta chains from one sample, sequenced in a study of blood T cell repertoires in COVID-19. Sequencing used immunoSEQ multiplex PCR; TCRdb keeps in-frame clones, though not all of them. The table includes about 58,000 clones, 78% detected once. The specimen sequenced was peripheral blood. These receptors came from a human donor in a cohort sampled during active COVID-19. Each CDR3 is given with its conserved first and last residue. D genes are given only for firm matches. A row's size may be missing; if present it is once, few, many or a size class.

v_gene	len	j_gene	d_gene	abundance	CDR3nt	CDR3aa
TRBV5-4	13	TRBJ2-5	TRBD1	few	TGTGCCAGCAGCTTGGACAGGGGAGCGACCCAGTACTTC	CASSLDRGATQYF
TRBV19	15	TRBJ2-7	TRBD1	NA	TGTGCCAGTAGTCCCCGGGACAGGGGGCCGTACGAGCAGTACTTC	CASSPRDRGPYEQYF
TRBV7-2	15	TRBJ1-6	NA	NA	TGTGCCAGCAGCTCTCAGACAGGATTAAATTCACCCCTCCACTTT	CASSSQTGLNSPLHF
TRBV19	16	TRBJ1-1	TRBD1	few	TGTGCCAGTAGACTGACAGGGAACAGGGTGAACACTGAAGCTTTCTTT	CASRLTGNRVNTEAFF
TRBV27	14	TRBJ2-7	TRBD2	NA	TGTGCCAGCAGTTCGACGGGAGGTCCCTACGAGCAGTACTTC	CASSSTGGPYEQYF
TRBV6-6	14	TRBJ2-5	NA	NA	TGTGCCAGCAGCCACTCCTCCCGGGGTGAGACCCAGTACTTC	CASSHSSRGETQYF
TRBV30	15	TRBJ2-1	NA	NA	TGTGCCTGGAGGGAGGGGGCTGGCCCAGACAATGAGCAGTTCTTC	CAWREGAGPDNEQFF
TRBV27	13	TRBJ1-1	NA	NA	TGTGCCAGCGGATACAGGGACGACACTGAAGCTTTCTTT	CASGYRDDTEAFF
TRBV7-6	15	TRBJ1-1	TRBD1	NA	TGTGCCAGCAGCTTACAGGGGGCCTCTGCCGGTGAAGCTTTCTTT	CASSLQGASAGEAFF
TRBV5-1	13	TRBJ2-7	NA	NA	TGCGCCAGCAGCTTCGACATCTCCTACGAGCAGTACTTC	CASSFDISYEQYF
TRBV2	17	TRBJ1-2	TRBD1	once	TGTGCCAGCAGTGAAGGGACAGGAGAAATCTTAAGTTACGGCTACACCTTC	CASSEGTGEILSYGYTF
TRBV6-5	15	TRBJ1-5	TRBD1	NA	TGTGCCAGCAGTCCGGGACAGGGGGTTTACCAGCCCCAGCATTTT	CASSPGQGVYQPQHF
TRBV5-1	16	TRBJ1-3	NA	NA	TGCGCCAGCAGCCCTAGAGGAGGCCACTCTGGAAACACCATATATTTT	CASSPRGGHSGNTIYF
TRBV27	14	TRBJ1-5	TRBD1	NA	TGTGCCAGCAGTTTAATGACAGGGGTGCAGCCCCAGCATTTT	CASSLMTGVQPQHF
TRBV19	15	TRBJ1-5	NA	NA	TGTGCCAGTACCGCCGGTCAGGGAATCAATCAGCCCCAGCATTTT	CASTAGQGINQPQHF
TRBV6-5	14	TRBJ2-5	TRBD1	few	TGTGCCAGCAGCTTAACAGGGGGCGGGGAGACCCAGTACTTC	CASSLTGGGETQYF
TRBV27	15	TRBJ2-7	TRBD1	NA	TGTGCCAGCAGTTTAACCGGGACAGACTTCTACGAGCAGTACTTC	CASSLTGTDFYEQYF
TRBV5-1	14	TRBJ2-7	NA	once	TGCGCCAGCAGCTTGTGGCGGCAGGGCTACGAGCAGTACTTC	CASSLWRQGYEQYF
TRBV4-3	18	TRBJ2-3	NA	NA	TGCGCCAGCAGCCAAGACCCCGTGGGGGCCGAAGGCACAGATACGCAGTATTTT	CASSQDPVGAEGTDTQYF
TRBV19	16	TRBJ1-2	TRBD1	NA	TGTGCCAGTAGTCGGGCGGGGACAGGTGTTAACTATGGCTACACCTTC	CASSRAGTGVNYGYTF
TRBV19	14	TRBJ1-1	NA	NA	TGTGCCAGTACCGAACAGTTGTTTAACACTGAAGCTTTCTTT	CASTEQLFNTEAFF
TRBV7-2	15	TRBJ2-1	TRBD2	NA	TGTGCCAGCAGCTCAGGGGTAGCGGGGGGCGGTGAGCAGTTCTTC	CASSSGVAGGGEQFF
TRBV5-4	15	TRBJ2-1	NA	NA	TGTGCCAGCAGCTTGAGAGGGCCTGGGAACAATGAGCAGTTCTTC	CASSLRGPGNNEQFF
TRBV19	15	TRBJ2-7	NA	NA	TGTGCCAGTAGTTGGACTGCGAGGAGCTCCTACGAGCAGTACTTC	CASSWTARSSYEQYF
TRBV9	14	TRBJ2-7	TRBD1	NA	TGTGCCAGCAGCCCTATGACAGGGAACTACGAGCAGTACTTC	CASSPMTGNYEQYF
TRBV6-5	13	TRBJ2-7	NA	NA	TGTGCCAGCAGTTACTCGGCCGGGATAGAGCAGTACTTC	CASSYSAGIEQYF
TRBV28	14	TRBJ2-1	TRBD2	NA	TGTGCCAGCAGTGGACTAGCGGGAGGGTGGGGGCAGTTCTTC	CASSGLAGGWGQFF
TRBV7-8	15	TRBJ1-1	NA	NA	TGTGCCAGCAGCTTACAAGGGGGTATGAACACTGAAGCTTTCTTT	CASSLQGGMNTEAFF
TRBV3-1/TRBV3-2	13	TRBJ1-2	NA	NA	TGTGCCAGCAGCCCCGGGACAAACCTTGGCTACACCTTC	CASSPGTNLGYTF
TRBV27	15	TRBJ2-1	TRBD2	NA	TGTGCCAGCAGGCTCAGCGGGATCAATTACAATGAGCAGTTCTTC	CASRLSGINYNEQFF
TRBV27	15	TRBJ2-7	NA	NA	TGTGCCAGCAGTTTAGGAGGGTGGTCGGTCTACGAGCAGTACTTC	CASSLGGWSVYEQYF
TRBV30	16	TRBJ2-6	TRBD1	NA	TGTGCCTGGGCAGACAGGGGCTTCTCTGGGGCCAACGTCCTGACTTTC	CAWADRGFSGANVLTF
TRBV4-3	19	TRBJ2-7	TRBD2	NA	TGCGCCAGCAGCCAAGATTCGGGTAGCGGGAGACCCTACGCCTACGAGCAGTACTTC	CASSQDSGSGRPYAYEQYF
TRBV18	15	TRBJ2-2	NA	NA	TGTGCCAGCTCACCACCCCCTACGAACACCGGGGAGCTGTTTTTT	CASSPPPTNTGELFF
TRBV11-2	12	TRBJ2-7	NA	NA	TGTGCCAGCAGCCCAGGAACCTACGAGCAGTACTTC	CASSPGTYEQYF
TRBV28	19	TRBJ2-7	NA	NA	TGTGCCAGCAGTTTATCTTCAACGTTACTCCGGGACATTTCGTACGAGCAGTACTTC	CASSLSSTLLRDISYEQYF
TRBV3-1/TRBV3-2	15	TRBJ1-1	TRBD1	NA	TGTGCCAGCAGCCAGTCCAGGGGGCGCGGTACTGAAGCTTTCTTT	CASSQSRGRGTEAFF
TRBV5-8	15	TRBJ1-6	NA	NA	TGTGCCAGCAGCTTACAGACCTCGGATGGTTCACCCCTCCACTTT	CASSLQTSDGSPLHF
TRBV5-5	14	TRBJ2-6	NA	NA	TGTGCCAGCAGCTTGGCCCGGACAGAAAACGTCCTGACTTTC	CASSLARTENVLTF
TRBV9	14	TRBJ2-7	TRBD1	once	TGTGCCAGCAGCGTAGGTCCAGGGGGCTTCGAGCAGTACTTC	CASSVGPGGFEQYF
TRBV5-5	17	TRBJ2-3	TRBD2	NA	TGTGCCAGCAGCTTTGGCGGGGGGCCGTTTAGCACAGATACGCAGTATTTT	CASSFGGGPFSTDTQYF
TRBV6-2/TRBV6-3	16	TRBJ2-7	TRBD2	NA	TGTGCCAGCAGTTCCCCACTAGCGGGAGGGCTCTACGAGCAGTACTTC	CASSSPLAGGLYEQYF
TRBV18	15	TRBJ2-3	TRBD2	NA	TGTGCCAGCTCGCCCCTACTAGCGGCCACAGATACGCAGTATTTT	CASSPLLAATDTQYF
TRBV7-2	15	TRBJ1-1	NA	NA	TGTGCCAGCAGCTGGTCCGGGGGTAAGAACACTGAAGCTTTCTTT	CASSWSGGKNTEAFF
TRBV6-2/TRBV6-3	12	TRBJ1-2	NA	once	TGTGCCAGCAGTTACCCAGACTATGGCTACACCTTC	CASSYPDYGYTF
TRBV5-5	17	TRBJ1-6	NA	NA	TGTGCCAGCAGCTCCCGGGAAGGAAGCTCCTATAATTCACCCCTCCACTTT	CASSSREGSSYNSPLHF
TRBV19	13	TRBJ2-7	NA	NA	TGTGCCAGTAGTATCGACAGTTCCTACGAGCAGTACTTC	CASSIDSSYEQYF
TRBV18	14	TRBJ1-1	NA	NA	TGTGCCAGCTCAGGAGGAGTAATGAACACTGAAGCTTTCTTT	CASSGGVMNTEAFF
TRBV24-1	13	TRBJ2-5	TRBD2	NA	TGTGCCACCCAGAGCGGGGGAGAAGAGACCCAGTACTTC	CATQSGGEETQYF
TRBV27	15	TRBJ1-6	NA	few	TGTGCCAGCAGTGGCGGGTCTAGGTATAATTCACCCCTCCACTTT	CASSGGSRYNSPLHF
TRBV5-6	12	TRBJ2-7	NA	once	TGTGCCAGCAGCTTTAGTTTAAACGGGCAGTACTTC	CASSFSLNGQYF
TRBV2	13	TRBJ1-1	NA	NA	TGTGCCAGTATACCCGCAGGGAACACTGAAGCTTTCTTT	CASIPAGNTEAFF
TRBV18	15	TRBJ2-7	NA	NA	TGTGCCAGCTCCCCCGTCGTAGCGAGAACCTACGAGCAGTACTTC	CASSPVVARTYEQYF
TRBV9	17	TRBJ1-6	NA	once	TGTGCCAGCAGCGTGAGACCTCAGGCGGGGCAGAATTCACCCCTCCACTTT	CASSVRPQAGQNSPLHF